The 10 T cell receptor beta chains listed next were all sequenced from one sample in a study of persistence of HIV-infected CD4 T cells (dated by TCRdb to about 2020). The label giving this sample's treatment or condition can be read as: suppressive antiretroviral therapy. Lysates of CMV-infected fibroblasts were used at 9 to 10 ug/mL for cell stimulation. Nonresponding CD40L-negative CD69-negative CD45RO-high memory CD4+ T cells were sorted as memory populations depleted of antigen-responding cells. The immunoSEQ hsTCRB assay version 4, run in survey mode, was used to sequence TCRbeta repertoires from genomic DNA. TCRdb's version of the immuneACCESS table is confined to in-frame rearrangements and falls short of the full clone set. An unresolved V gene accounts for under half of the shortfall where checked; the remainder is of unknown origin. The sample contains about 28,000 clones, roughly 80% of them found a single time. About 0.75% of the sample is taken by the ten largest.

These receptors lack a known antigen. The input for sequencing was CD4+ T cells sorted from PBMCs after approximately 19-hour stimulation, taken from a patient who received antiretroviral therapy. This specimen's cell subset or site label, interpreted: CD40L-CD69- CD45RO-high memory CD4 T cells not responding to CMV lysate. The receptors derive from an adult woman with HIV who was CMV-seropositive.

The chain is built from TRBV7-9 and TRBJ1-5; 7 bases align to TRBD1. CDR1 and CDR2 from the germline V gene are SEHNR and FQNEAQ (reference sequence). V gave up 5 bases and J gave up 3 bases; unmatched junction bases: 7. CDR3 length equals 15 residues. The CDR3 spells CASSPATGTNQPQHF. In DNA form, the CDR3 reads TGTGCCAGCAGCCCTGCGACAGGGACCAATCAGCCCCAGCATTTT. The full variable domain, with the rest looked up from reference TRBV7-9 and TRBJ1-5, is DTGVSQNPRHKITKRGQNVTFRCDPISEHNRLYWYRQTLGQGPEFLTYFQNEAQLEKSRLLSDRFSAERPKGSFSTLEIQRTEQGDSAMYLCASSPATGTNQPQHFGDGTRLSIL.

The genes are TRBV7-8 and TRBJ2-7, with a tentative D call TRBD1 (5 bases). The CDR3 covers 14 residues. The V gene's germline CDR1 is SGHVS and CDR2 FQNEAQ. Trimming pared 5 bases from V and 3 bases from J, leaving 14 bases between. DNA of the CDR3: TGTGCCAGCAGCCTACAGGAGAATTACTACGAGCAGTACGTC. It specifies CASSLQENYYEQYV.

The chain employs TRBV5-1 and TRBJ1-6, with D perhaps TRBD1 (6 bases). Trimming left V 1 base short and J 9 bases short, with 11 bases between. The CDR3 sequence is 14 residues long. CDR1 is SGHRS and CDR2 is YFSETQ in the germline V gene. The CDR3 loop reads CASSLSGARSPLHF. For the CDR3, the DNA is TGCGCCAGCAGCTTGTCAGGGGCGCGTTCACCCCTCCACTTT.

The J gene is TRBJ1-1, the V gene TRBV6-5; no definite D call. The germline V gene encodes CDR1 MNHEY and CDR2 SVGAGI. V lost 7 bases and J lost 7, with 16 bases in between. The CDR3 runs to 13 residues. In DNA, the CDR3 is TGTGCCAGCACCAACCCCAATTTGGGTGAAGCTTTCTTT. Protein: CASTNPNLGEAFF.

The chain joins TRBV10-2 to TRBJ1-1; 7 bases are a match to TRBD1. The CDR3 has 13 residues. The V gene end was trimmed by 6 bases and the J gene end by 1 base; junction bases not matched to a gene: 2. CDR1 WSHSY and CDR2 SAAADI come from the germline V gene. DNA of the CDR3: TGCGCCAGCAGCGGGACAGCGAACACTGAAGCTTTCTTT. Translating gives CASSGTANTEAFF.

The chain employs TRBV6-5 and TRBJ1-1; TRBD1 aligns across 7 bases. Germline V gene sequence: CDR1 MNHEY, CDR2 SVGAGI. V trimming: 4 bases; J trimming: 10 bases; junction bases outside the gene matches: 9. This CDR3 contains 13 residues. The CDR3 nucleotides are TGTGCCAGCAGTTTCCGACAGGGCGAGGGAGCTTTCTTT. Its protein is CASSFRQGEGAFF.

The genes are TRBV18 and TRBJ1-5; tentatively, D is TRBD1 (5 bases). The CDR3 covers 18 residues. The V gene's germline CDR1 is KGHSH and CDR2 LQKENI. Trimming took off 2 bases at V and 0 bases at J, with 17 bases between the two ends. The CDR3 DNA reads as TGTGCCAGCTCACCAAGGGGTGTAACGGGGAATAGCAATCAGCCCCAGCATTTT. It is translated as CASSPRGVTGNSNQPQHF.

This clone was detected a few times. The chain joins TRBV29-1 to TRBJ1-1; TRBD1 might be the D (5 bases). The CDR3 sequence is 12 residues long. Trimming removed 7 bases at V and 8 bases at J, with 17 bases between. Germline assignment: CDR1 SQVTM and CDR2 ANQGSEA. CDR3 amino acids: CSAWDRQPEAFF. The CDR3 DNA is TGCAGCGCATGGGACCGACAGCCAGAAGCTTTCTTT.

This clone was counted once. The J gene is TRBJ2-5, the V gene TRBV4-1, with 14 nucleotides matching TRBD2. Germline V lookup: CDR1 MGHRA, CDR2 YSYEKL. V lost 2 bases to trimming and J lost 2 bases; unmatched junction nucleotides: 10. This CDR3 has 19 amino acids. The CDR3 region has the DNA TGCGCCAGCAGCCAAATCCTTGGACTAGCGGGGGGACGGCAAGAGACCCAGTACTTC. Protein sequence: CASSQILGLAGGRQETQYF.

J is TRBJ1-2 and V is TRBV28; D might be TRBD1 (5 bases). CDR3 length equals 14 residues. In germline, CDR1 is MDHEN, CDR2 SYDVKM. Trimming stripped 7 bases from V and 2 bases from J, with 14 bases between. The CDR3 sequence: CASTFGAGNYGYTF. DNA of the CDR3: TGTGCCAGCACTTTTGGAGCAGGGAACTATGGCTACACCTTC.